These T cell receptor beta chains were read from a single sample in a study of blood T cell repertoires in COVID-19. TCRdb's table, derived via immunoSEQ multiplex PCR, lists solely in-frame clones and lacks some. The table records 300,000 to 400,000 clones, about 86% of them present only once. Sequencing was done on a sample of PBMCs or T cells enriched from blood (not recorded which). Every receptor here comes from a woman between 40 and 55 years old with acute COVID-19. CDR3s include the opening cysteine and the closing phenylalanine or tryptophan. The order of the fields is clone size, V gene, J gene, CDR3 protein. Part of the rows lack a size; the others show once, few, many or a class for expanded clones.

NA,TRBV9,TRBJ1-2,CASSATGFGYTF
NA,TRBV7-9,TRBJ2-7,CASSPSGYYDDEQYF
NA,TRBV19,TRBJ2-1,CASSIEGVPYNEQFF
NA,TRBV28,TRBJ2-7,CASSLPPTGSYEQYF
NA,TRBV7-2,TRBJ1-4,CASSPGGQNNEKLFF
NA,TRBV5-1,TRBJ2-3,CASSEWTGTDTQYF
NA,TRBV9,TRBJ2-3,CASSVANPETDTQYF
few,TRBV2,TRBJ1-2,CASSGTTGFVGYTF
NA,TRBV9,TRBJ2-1,CASSDTYNEQFF
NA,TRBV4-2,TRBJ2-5,CASSPRAGGPVETQYF
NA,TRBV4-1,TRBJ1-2,CASSRGGLGSGYTF
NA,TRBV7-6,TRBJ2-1,CASSATTGTGSMNEQFF
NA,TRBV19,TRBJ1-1,CASSISNRADTEAFF
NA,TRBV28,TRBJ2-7,CASSFLGGSSYEQYF
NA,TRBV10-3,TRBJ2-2,CATEGAGTGELFF
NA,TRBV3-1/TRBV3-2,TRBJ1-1,CASSQETGTTEAFF
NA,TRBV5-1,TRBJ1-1,CASSLRGQGASYTEAFF
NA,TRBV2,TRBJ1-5,CASSEARSLLSNSNQPQHF
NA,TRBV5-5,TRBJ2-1,CASSLLPRTNNEQFF
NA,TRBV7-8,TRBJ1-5,CASSLEGGDSQPQHF
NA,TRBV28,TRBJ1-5,CASPPGQGALIYQPQHF
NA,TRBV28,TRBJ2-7,CASSPSGGREQYF
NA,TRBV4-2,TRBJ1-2,CASSQDRDSSMSNYGYTF
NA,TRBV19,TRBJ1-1,CASSIRGRGTEAFF
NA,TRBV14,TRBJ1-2,CASSLSGAYGYTF
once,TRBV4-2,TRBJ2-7,CASSQDIVRGTGHHEQYF
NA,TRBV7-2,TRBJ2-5,CASSRQGQETQYF
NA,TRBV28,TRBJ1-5,CASFPRGYQFQPQHF
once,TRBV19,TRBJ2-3,CASSRGESLDTQYF
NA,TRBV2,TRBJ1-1,CASSVQGGNTEAFF
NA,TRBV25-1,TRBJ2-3,CASSGPRRDTQYF
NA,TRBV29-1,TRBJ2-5,CSVEESGGMTQYF
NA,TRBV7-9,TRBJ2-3,CASSSQTGSDTQYF
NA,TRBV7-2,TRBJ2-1,CASSLTGTAYNEQFF
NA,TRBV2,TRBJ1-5,CASRSGTGVNQPQHF
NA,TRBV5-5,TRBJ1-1,CASSDYRGVRTDTEAFF
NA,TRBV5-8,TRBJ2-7,CASSLKGSAYEQYF
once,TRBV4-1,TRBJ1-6,CASSQDRLGAPSSYNSPLHF
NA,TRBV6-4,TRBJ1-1,CASTVDPRRGVVNTEAFF
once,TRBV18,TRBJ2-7,CASSPSNQASGTYEQYF
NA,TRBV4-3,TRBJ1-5,CASSQGATTNQPQHF
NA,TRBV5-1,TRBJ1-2,CASSIGHEQHYGYTF
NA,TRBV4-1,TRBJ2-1,CASSPQTSGRGLYNEQFF
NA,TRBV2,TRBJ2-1,CASTGQGASYNEQFF
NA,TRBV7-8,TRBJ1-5,CASSPEGSNQPQHF
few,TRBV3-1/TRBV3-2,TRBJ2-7,CASSQVATEMDF
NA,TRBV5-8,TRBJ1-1,CASSLWGGGGTEAFF
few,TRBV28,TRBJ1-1,CASVSGGTEAFF
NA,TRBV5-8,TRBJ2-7,CASSYDLSNRGSEQYF
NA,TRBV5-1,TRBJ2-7,CASSRIPGQGYEQYF
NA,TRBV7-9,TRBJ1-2,CASSPRGQGANGYTF
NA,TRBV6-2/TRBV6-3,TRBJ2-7,CASSTRDRPYEQYF
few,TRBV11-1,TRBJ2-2,CASSLTSGRAGELFF
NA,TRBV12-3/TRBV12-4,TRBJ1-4,CASSFRGGEKLFF
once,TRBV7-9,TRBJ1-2,CASSLEDRGPYGYTF